This T cell receptor beta chain was captured by sequencing in a study of early T cells in non-severe SARS-CoV-2 infection. Unique molecular identifier tags were affixed to discrete cDNA molecules. TCRdb recomputed calls from the 5' RACE reads with MiXCR, one row per CDR3 protein. Of 30,000 to 40,000 distinct CDR3 sequences in the sample, around 6% are singletons; the top ten hold 3.5% to 4.5%. The CDR3 sequence is 14 residues long. The trim removed 0 bases at V and 7 bases at J, leaving 5 bases unmatched. Per the germline V gene, CDR1 is SGHDT and CDR2 is YYEEEE. Of note for this clonotype: Its target is unknown.

Findings of the study overall: Missing private and CD4 specificities, VDJdb matching favored anti-spike CD8 responses.

The V and J genes are TRBV5-6 and TRBJ2-5, with 8 bases matching TRBD1. The source was whole blood, collected at baseline. The source is an adult who was a healthcare worker with PCR-confirmed SARS-CoV-2 infection or an uninfected control (not recorded which). CDR3 region: CASSLEDRAVTQYF. In DNA form, the CDR3 reads TGTGCCAGCAGCTTGGAGGACAGGGCAGTGACCCAGTACTTC.